This record concerns one T cell receptor (beta chain) sequence. This specimen comes from a study of blood T cell repertoires in COVID-19. Study summary: Some COVID-19 samples were acute and others convalescent; all came from the United States, Italy and Spain.

Germline loops: CDR1 MNHNS, CDR2 SASEGT. This CDR3 region has 15 residues. V gave up 2 bases and J gave up 3 bases, with 10 bases separating them. Source study methods: By means of reference gene primer amplification, nucleated cell counts were estimated. TCRdb's copy holds only in-frame clones and misses some; the assay was immunoSEQ multiplex PCR. Clonal size and the V and J genes are those of that table, whereas D and trimming came from the DNA. The table lists hundreds of thousands of clones, approximately 82% of them singletons. Sample: peripheral blood. This receptor was taken from a woman in her 70s with active or convalescent COVID-19. The chain has TRBV6-1 and TRBJ2-2; D is uncertain. Written as DNA, the CDR3 is TGTGCCAGCAGTGAACAACGGAGACACACCGGGGAGCTGTTTTTT. It specifies CASSEQRRHTGELFF.